The 28 T cell receptor beta chains reported below all come from one sample, sequenced in a study of OX40 agonist ivuxolimab in advanced cancers. Profiling relied on immunoSEQ multiplex PCR, and the TCRdb table lists in-frame clones only, not all of them. The table includes some 50,000 clones, roughly 86% detected once. The material was CD4+ or CD8+ T cells sorted from blood, obtained in a trial of the OX40 agonist ivuxolimab. These receptor sequences come from an adult with an advanced solid tumor such as melanoma, head and neck, liver or kidney cancer.

The chain combines TRBV9 with TRBJ1-5; D call uncertain. Trimming stripped 0 bases from V and 7 bases from J, with 8 bases between. Germline-derived CDR1 and CDR2 are SGDLS and YYNGEE. The CDR3 is 13 residues long. The CDR3 spells CASSVDLAQPQHF. The CDR3 nucleotides read TGTGCCAGCAGCGTAGATCTCGCGCAGCCCCAGCATTTT.

This clone was found a few times. The CDR3 region is CASVGALDSYEQYF. Here the CDR3 DNA reads TGTGCCAGCGTGGGGGCGCTAGACTCCTACGAGCAGTACTTC. The chain recombines TRBV2 with TRBJ2-7, with D maybe TRBD1 (6 bases). V lost 8 bases and J 0 bases, leaving 14 bases between the germline ends. The CDR3 is 14 residues long. Germline-derived CDR1 and CDR2 are SNHLY and FYNNEI.

The genes are TRBV27 and TRBJ2-2; the D gene is possibly TRBD1 (5 bases). CDR3 length equals 12 residues. V was trimmed by 8 bases and J by 6 bases, leaving 10 bases between them. Germline-derived CDR1 and CDR2 are MNHEY and SMNVEV (reference sequence). This CDR3 reads CASGRVAGELFF. The CDR3, as DNA: TGTGCCAGCGGCAGGGTTGCCGGGGAGCTGTTTTTT.

This clone was detected only once. This sequence joins TRBV6-6 and TRBJ1-6, with D maybe TRBD1 (5 bases). The CDR3 length is 11 residues. V lost 6 bases and J lost 8, with 5 bases in between. Germline V gene lookup returns CDR1 MNHNY and CDR2 SVGAGI (reference sequence). The CDR3 here is CASRTDSPLHF. The DNA of the CDR3 is TGTGCCAGCAGGACAGATTCACCCCTCCACTTT.

The rearrangement uses TRBV2 and TRBJ2-7; D possibly corresponds to TRBD1 (5 bases). CDR1 is SNHLY and CDR2 is FYNNEI in the germline V gene. V was cut by 6 bases and J by 3 bases, with 12 bases left in between. This CDR3 contains 13 residues. CDR3 nucleotide sequence: TGTGCCAGCAGGAAGGACAAGGTCTACGAGCAGTACTTC. This codes for CASRKDKVYEQYF.

CDR3 nucleotides: TGTGCCAGCAGTGAAATGGCAGGGAGCTCCTATAATTCACCCCTCCACTTT. Translated, it gives CASSEMAGSSYNSPLHF. This chain joins TRBV25-1 and TRBJ1-6; the D gene is possibly TRBD1 (5 bases). CDR3 length equals 17 residues. CDR1 is MGHDK and CDR2 is SYGVNS in the germline V gene. The V and J ends lost 2 bases and 0 bases respectively, with 11 bases between them. The complete variable domain, with remaining parts taken from reference TRBV25-1 and TRBJ1-6, reads EADIYQTPRYLVIGTGKKITLECSQTMGHDKMYWYQQDPGMELHLIHYSYGVNSTEKGDLSSESTVSRIRTEHFPLTLESARPSHTSQYLCASSEMAGSSYNSPLHFGNGTRLTVT.

The gene calls are TRBV30 and TRBJ2-7, with 7 bases aligning to TRBD1. The germline gives CDR1 GTSNPN, CDR2 SVGIG (reference sequence). The trim removed 4 bases at V and 3 bases at J, leaving 9 bases unmatched. There are 14 residues in the CDR3. Written as DNA, the CDR3 is TGTGCCTGGACCGGGACAGCATCCTACTACGAGCAGTACTTC. Translation: CAWTGTASYYEQYF.

V usage is TRBV5-6 and J usage is TRBJ2-5; 9 bases line up with TRBD2. J was trimmed by 11 bases and V by 4 bases; bases with no gene match: 15. The CDR3 runs 15 residues. Germline-derived CDR1 and CDR2 are SGHDT and YYEEEE. CDR3 DNA: TGTGCCAGCAGCAGAGAGCGGGAGGCTCCCTGGGAGCAGTACTTC. Translated, it gives CASSREREAPWEQYF.

V usage is TRBV29-1 and J usage is TRBJ2-1; D call uncertain. V lost 5 bases to trimming and J lost 5 bases, with 7 bases between them. CDR1 and CDR2 (germline): SQVTM, ANQGSEA. The CDR3 length is 11 residues. DNA for the CDR3: TGCAGCGTTCGGCGGAACAATGAGCAGTTCTTC. Translation: CSVRRNNEQFF.

This CDR3 is CASSTMAGMETQYF. In DNA, the CDR3 is TGTGCCAGCAGCACCATGGCGGGTATGGAGACCCAGTACTTC. This chain links TRBV7-9 with TRBJ2-5; the D gene is possibly TRBD2 (5 bases). Trimming left V 5 bases short and J 5 bases short, with 15 bases between. CDR3 length: 14 amino acids. Germline CDR1 reads SEHNR; CDR2 reads FQNEAQ (reference sequence).

The rearrangement uses TRBV4-1 and TRBJ1-5; D gene unclear. V gave up 1 base and J gave up 5 bases, with 12 bases separating them. Germline V CDR1 and CDR2: MGHRA, YSYEKL. This CDR3 is built from 15 residues. In DNA form, the CDR3 reads TGCGCCAGCAGCCAAGCGTTCGGATTTGATCAGCCCCAGCATTTT. This encodes CASSQAFGFDQPQHF.

This clone showed up just once. The chain has TRBV30 and TRBJ1-2; weak D call: TRBD1 (6 bases). V gave up 7 bases and J gave up 0 bases, with 24 bases separating them. The length of the CDR3 is 17 residues. Germline V gives CDR1 GTSNPN, CDR2 SVGIG (reference sequence). The CDR3 is CASPRLGARGANYGYTF. In DNA, the CDR3 is TGTGCCTCCCCTCGCCTCGGGGCCAGGGGCGCTAACTATGGCTACACCTTC.

V and J are TRBV19 and TRBJ1-5; D is unresolved. Germline-derived CDR1 and CDR2 are LNHDA and SQIVND (reference sequence). The CDR3 has 13 residues. V was pared by 4 bases and J by 6 bases, with 10 bases between. For the CDR3, the DNA is TGTGCCAGTAGTAAATCTTCAGGTCAGCCCCAGCATTTT. This encodes CASSKSSGQPQHF.

The gene calls are TRBV11-1 and TRBJ2-1; TRBD1 agrees at 10 bases. Germline CDR1 and CDR2: SGHAT and FQDESV (reference sequence). V shed 4 bases, J shed 6 bases, and the junction held 9 bases outside the gene matches. The CDR3 covers 16 residues. CDR3 coding DNA: TGTGCCAGCAGCTGGGCGCGGACAGGGGGTGGCAATGAGCAGTTCTTC. This translates into CASSWARTGGGNEQFF.

This clone was detected only once. This chain joins TRBV19 and TRBJ2-7; 10 bases align to TRBD1. Germline CDR1 LNHDA, CDR2 SQIVND (reference sequence). J lost 4 bases, V lost 3 bases, and 3 bases had no gene match. This CDR3 region has 14 residues. The CDR3 region has the DNA TGTGCCAGTAGTATGTGGACAGGGGGGTACGAGCAGTACTTC. It specifies CASSMWTGGYEQYF.

This clone appeared a single time. The V call is TRBV28, the J call TRBJ2-3; TRBD2 agrees at 8 bases. Trimming at V came to 5 bases and at J to 3 bases, leaving 7 bases not matched to a gene. In germline, CDR1 is MDHEN, CDR2 SYDVKM. This CDR3 region has 15 residues. This chain's CDR3 is CASSAAGVGTDTQYF. CDR3 DNA sequence: TGTGCCAGCAGTGCAGCGGGAGTTGGTACAGATACGCAGTATTTT.

J is TRBJ2-1 and V is TRBV9, with TRBD2 identical over 8 bases. Germline loops: CDR1 SGDLS, CDR2 YYNGEE. The CDR3 has 18 amino acids. After removal of 0 bases from V and 8 bases from J, the junction contained 16 bases not matched to a gene. This CDR3 is CASSVGAGEVTYWDEQFF. The CDR3 nucleotides read TGTGCCAGCAGCGTAGGAGCGGGAGAGGTAACCTATTGGGATGAGCAGTTCTTC. Full variable domain (missing parts from reference TRBV9 and TRBJ2-1): DSGVTQTPKHLITATGQRVTLRCSPRSGDLSVYWYQQSLDQGLQFLIQYYNGEERAKGNILERFSAQQFPDLHSELNLSSLELGDSALYFCASSVGAGEVTYWDEQFFGPGTRLTVL.

In DNA, the CDR3 is TGTGCCATCCGGGGTAGCTCCACAGATACGCAGTATTTT. Protein product: CAIRGSSTDTQYF. The rearrangement joins TRBV10-3 to TRBJ2-3, with D perhaps matching TRBD2 (5 bases). The germline gives CDR1 ENHRY, CDR2 SYGVKD. This CDR3 is 13 amino acids long. Trimming cost V 8 bases and J 2 bases, with 11 bases left between them.

The chain carries TRBV19 and TRBJ1-5, with D possibly being TRBD1 (6 bases). Germline V CDR1 and CDR2: LNHDA, SQIVND (reference sequence). The CDR3 covers 14 residues. Trimming stripped 3 bases from V and 3 bases from J, with 9 bases between. The CDR3 nucleotides read TGTGCCAGTAGTATGACAGGAACCAATCAGCCCCAGCATTTT. It is translated as CASSMTGTNQPQHF.

The chain carries TRBV28 and TRBJ1-2, with TRBD1 matching 7 bases. From germline, CDR1 is MDHEN and CDR2 SYDVKM. J gave up 6 bases and V 8 bases, and 15 bases lay outside the gene matches. The CDR3 extends over 15 amino acids. The CDR3 loop is CASGDLKTGPHGYTF. For the CDR3, the DNA is TGTGCCAGCGGGGATCTGAAGACAGGGCCCCATGGCTACACCTTC.

V gene TRBV5-1 combines with J gene TRBJ2-7; the D is unclear. Germline CDR1 and CDR2: SGHRS and YFSETQ. Deletions cut 4 bases from V and 0 bases from J, with 20 bases between. This CDR3 contains 17 residues. The CDR3 coding sequence is TGCGCCAGCAGCCCCCCCGTATCGGCTATTAACTCCTACGAGCAGTACTTC. As protein: CASSPPVSAINSYEQYF.

In its sample, this clone was seen once. The rearrangement uses TRBV4-2 and TRBJ2-1, with TRBD2 as a possible D gene (5 bases). The V end lost 0 bases, the J end lost 4 bases, and 7 bases lay between the germline ends. Per germline, CDR1 LGHNA and CDR2 YNFKEQ. This CDR3 region has 14 residues. The CDR3 loop is CASSQDDYYNEQFF. The CDR3 DNA sequence: TGTGCCAGCAGCCAAGATGACTATTACAATGAGCAGTTCTTC.

V and J are TRBV18 and TRBJ2-6; weak D call: TRBD2 (5 bases). The CDR3 loop spans 18 amino acids. V lost 3 bases, J lost 0 bases, and 15 bases lay in between. Germline CDR1 reads KGHSH; CDR2 reads LQKENI. The CDR3 nucleotides read TGTGCCAGCTCACCCCTCGCCGGGGTAATCTCTGGGGCCAACGTCCTGACTTTC. Translated: CASSPLAGVISGANVLTF.

The gene calls are TRBV30 and TRBJ1-2; 7 nucleotides agree with TRBD1. The J segment lost 7 bases and the V segment lost 2 bases, leaving 7 bases of the junction unmatched. The germline CDR1 and CDR2 sequences are GTSNPN and SVGIG (reference sequence). The CDR3 length is 13 residues. In DNA, the CDR3 is TGTGCCTGGAGTCTGACAGGGAGAAGTGGCTACACCTTC. It yields the protein CAWSLTGRSGYTF.

The count of this clone is one. The chain has TRBV7-9 and TRBJ2-6, with no clear D. In germline, CDR1 is SEHNR, CDR2 FQNEAQ (reference sequence). Trimming took 3 bases from V and 4 from J, leaving 4 bases between them. This CDR3 comprises 13 residues. In DNA, the CDR3 is TGTGCCAGCAGCTTTGGAGGGGCCAACGTCCTGACTTTC. Its translation is CASSFGGANVLTF.

The CDR3 region is CATHADSYEQYF. The DNA of the CDR3 is TGTGCCACCCACGCCGACTCCTACGAGCAGTACTTC. This rearrangement joins TRBV6-5 to TRBJ2-5; D is undetermined. The better agreement between TRBJ2-7 and the DNA end casts doubt on the J call. Germline V gene data show CDR1 as MNHEY and CDR2 as SVGAGI. The CDR3 is 12 amino acids.

CDR3: CASSSTGDYEQYF. The CDR3 nucleotides are TGTGCCAGTAGTTCCACGGGGGACTACGAGCAGTACTTC. J is TRBJ2-7 and V is TRBV19; tentative D call: TRBD2 (6 bases). This CDR3 has 13 residues. CDR1 is LNHDA, CDR2 SQIVND, per germline (reference sequence). The V and J ends lost 5 bases and 3 bases respectively, with 11 bases between them.

The gene calls are TRBV7-9 and TRBJ2-5; D ambiguous. The CDR3 contains 12 residues. Germline CDR1 SEHNR, CDR2 FQNEAQ (reference sequence). Trimming shortened V by 8 bases and J by 5 bases, and 12 bases separated the two germline ends. Here the CDR3 reads CASSTPVETQYF. CDR3 sequence (DNA): TGTGCCAGCTCGACCCCCGTTGAGACCCAGTACTTC.